This TCR beta chain emerged from a study of blood T cell repertoires in COVID-19. At the level of the study: The analysed material was cDNA or gDNA that came from T cells, B-cell-depleted T cells, or PBMCs.

This clone was seen many times. The V and J ends lost 5 bases and 3 bases respectively, with 17 bases between them. The V gene's germline CDR1 is SNHLY and CDR2 FYNNEI. The length of the CDR3 is 16 residues. This study enrolled people aged 18 to 89 from about two dozen US geographic areas. Grouping used clinical history reported by participants in a survey and questionnaire. Original handling: Researchers report that nucleated cell counts were estimated from reference gene primer amplification. Data came from immunoSEQ multiplex PCR; TCRdb stores just in-frame clones and leaves some out. V and J calls and clone size are those listed in that table; D and trimming were worked out from the DNA. The sample has about 200,000 clones, 70% to 90% seen once.

Sequencing was performed on PBMCs or T cells enriched from blood (not recorded which). The rearrangement uses TRBV2 and TRBJ2-1, with D maybe TRBD2 (5 bases). This TCR was sampled from a woman in her forties with acute COVID-19. CDR3 amino acids: CASSPTGVGFYNEQFF. In DNA form, the CDR3 reads TGTGCCAGCAGTCCAACCGGGGTGGGTTTCTACAATGAGCAGTTCTTC.